The 25 T cell receptor beta chains below were found in one sample sequenced in a study of T-cell reconstitution after alpha-beta-depleted transplantation in children. The authors prepared the TCRbeta library with unique molecular identifiers. One entry per CDR3 protein results from TCRdb running MiXCR on the PCR reads. Among 95,000 to 150,000 distinct CDR3 sequences listed, roughly 24% were seen once. The source material was PBMCs, mostly from graft donor cells, sampled 180 days after TCRalphabeta/CD19-depleted stem cell transplant. These receptor sequences come from a male patient between 2 and 10 years old who had a stem cell transplant for chronic granulomatous disease, so the T cells may come from the graft donor.

This clonotype came up many times. J is TRBJ2-1 and V is TRBV6-5; TRBD2 aligns across 8 bases. Per germline, CDR1 MNHEY and CDR2 SVGAGI. CDR3 length equals 13 residues. V lost 6 bases, J lost 7 bases, and 5 bases stayed unmatched. In DNA, the CDR3 is TGTGCCAGCAGAAGCGGGAGCCTAAATGAGCAGTTCTTC. Translation: CASRSGSLNEQFF.

As regards this clonotype: The junction does not match germline at one end; this may be a read error. This chain links TRBV7-7 with TRBJ2-7; D might be TRBD1 or TRBD2, each matching 5 bases. There are 15 residues in the CDR3. Germline CDR1 SSHAT, CDR2 FNYEAQ (reference sequence). DNA for the CDR3: TGTGCTAGCAGCCCGGGACCCCTGGGACCCTACGAGCACTACTTC. Its protein is CASSPGPLGPYEHYF. Supplemented by reference TRBV7-7 and TRBJ2-7, the full variable domain reads GAGVSQSPRYKVTKRGQDVTLRCDPISSHATLYWYQQALGQGPEFLTYFNYEAQPDKSGLPSDRFSAERPEGSISTLTIQRTEQRDSAMYRCASSPGPLGPYEHYFGPGTRLTVT.

Concerning this clonotype itself: A read error may be the cause here, since a much bigger clone is one base away. This chain links TRBV12-3 or TRBV12-4 with TRBJ2-1; 12 bases align to TRBD2. The CDR3 contains 13 residues. Trimming at V came to 6 bases and at J to 12 bases, leaving 6 bases not matched to a gene. CDR3 region: CASRRLAGVGQFF. CDR3 sequence (DNA): TGTGCCAGCAGACGACTAGCGGGAGTCGGGCAGTTCTTC.

This clonotype has a handful of counts. V and J are TRBV6-1 and TRBJ1-6, with 12 bases aligning to TRBD1. CDR1 is MNHNS and CDR2 is SASEGT in the germline V gene. Unmatched junction bases numbered 6, after V lost 6 bases and J lost 9 bases. The CDR3 loop spans 15 amino acids. CDR3: CASRLGQGAGSPLHF. DNA of the CDR3: TGTGCCAGCAGATTGGGACAGGGGGCTGGTTCACCCCTCCACTTT.

The V and J genes are TRBV29-1 and TRBJ1-1, with 10 positions matching TRBD1. V lost 4 bases to trimming and J lost 6 bases; unmatched junction nucleotides: 5. Germline V gene lookup returns CDR1 SQVTM and CDR2 ANQGSEA. This CDR3 is 13 amino acids long. As DNA, the CDR3 is TGCAGCGTTGTTCGCGGGACAGGGGCTGAAGCTTTCTTT. Amino acids: CSVVRGTGAEAFF.

The table lists this clonotype with a few counts. The chain employs TRBV4-3 and TRBJ2-5; TRBD2 is a possible D gene (6 bases). Trimming shortened V by 4 bases and J by 5 bases, and 23 bases separated the two germline ends. This CDR3 spans 17 amino acids. Germline V gives CDR1 LGHNA, CDR2 YSLEER. The CDR3 DNA follows: TGCGCCAGCAGCCCAACACGGGGGAGGCCCCAACGGGAGACCCAGTACTTC. Its translation is CASSPTRGRPQRETQYF.

The chain links TRBV12-3 or TRBV12-4 to TRBJ2-1, with a possible D match to TRBD2 (6 bases). The CDR3 has 16 residues. V lost 7 bases, J lost 10 bases, and 26 bases lay in between. The CDR3 protein is CASTPDPWGPSEEQFF. The DNA of the CDR3 is TGTGCCAGCACCCCGGACCCGTGGGGTCCTAGCGAGGAGCAGTTCTTC.

About this clonotype itself: Just one base apart from a much larger clone, this may be a read error. The rearrangement joins TRBV7-9 to TRBJ2-4; 7 bases agree with TRBD1. Trimming cost V 0 bases and J 13 bases; bases outside gene matches: 0. Germline CDR1 SEHNR, CDR2 FQNEAQ (reference sequence). The CDR3 has 11 residues. CDR3 sequence (DNA): TGTGCCAGCAGCTTAGCGGGACAGCAGTACTTC. Encoded protein: CASSLAGQQYF.

This clonotype was picked up many times. This rearrangement joins TRBV20-1 to TRBJ2-1; TRBD2 is a possible D gene (7 bases). Germline loops: CDR1 DFQATT, CDR2 SNEGSKA (reference sequence). This CDR3 has 14 residues. V was shortened by 0 bases and J by 2 bases, with 8 bases between the two germline ends. CDR3 sequence (DNA): TGCAGTGCTAGAGAGGGGGGGCCCTACAATGAGCAGTTCTTC. Its protein is CSAREGGPYNEQFF.

The CDR3 nucleotides are TGCGCCAGCAGCCCGGACAGTCTTCCACAAGAGACCCAGTACTTC. This gives the protein CASSPDSLPQETQYF. The rearrangement uses TRBV5-1 and TRBJ2-5; possibly TRBD1 for D (6 bases). The CDR3 covers 15 residues. Looked up from germline, CDR1 is SGHRS and CDR2 is YFSETQ. Trimming took 4 bases from V and 2 from J, leaving 15 bases between them.

This clonotype came up many times. The V call is TRBV5-1, the J call TRBJ2-7; 10 nucleotides line up with TRBD2. V was clipped by 3 bases and J by 3 bases; unmatched bases: 6. Germline V gene sequence: CDR1 SGHRS, CDR2 YFSETQ. The CDR3 is 15 residues long. CDR3 nucleotide sequence: TGCGCCAGCAGCTACGGACTAGCGGAGATCTACGAGCAGTACTTC. Translating gives CASSYGLAEIYEQYF. Full variable domain (missing parts from reference TRBV5-1 and TRBJ2-7): KAGVTQTPRYLIKTRGQQVTLSCSPISGHRSVSWYQQTPGQGLQFLFEYFSETQRNKGNFPGRFSGRQFSNSRSEMNVSTLELGDSALYLCASSYGLAEIYEQYFGPGTRLTVT.

This clonotype was seen only a few times. Sequence at one end of the junction differs from germline and may be a read error. The chain has TRBV12-3 or TRBV12-4 and TRBJ2-7; either TRBD1 or TRBD2 may fit D (5 bases each). CDR3 size: 18 residues. For the CDR3, the DNA is TGTGCCAGCAGCTTAGCCCTGACCCGGGACGCAGGGCCCTACGAGCAGTACTTC. As protein: CASSLALTRDAGPYEQYF.

Ten or more counts support this clonotype. The rearrangement links TRBV7-9 to TRBJ2-7; no definite D call. Per the germline V gene, CDR1 is SEHNR and CDR2 is FQNEAQ (reference sequence). CDR3 size: 13 residues. The germline V and J ends were trimmed by 2 bases and 4 bases, with 9 bases remaining between them. CDR3 bases: TGTGCCAGCAGCTTACCTACCTCTTACGAGCAGTACTTC. Its translation is CASSLPTSYEQYF. The full variable domain, in which reference TRBV7-9 and TRBJ2-7 provide the parts outside the CDR3, is DTGVSQNPRHKITKRGQNVTFRCDPISEHNRLYWYRQTLGQGPEFLTYFQNEAQLEKSRLLSDRFSAERPKGSFSTLEIQRTEQGDSAMYLCASSLPTSYEQYFGPGTRLTVT.

This clonotype showed up just a few times. The chain combines TRBV4-1 with TRBJ2-7; 8 nucleotides line up with TRBD2. Germline lookup yields CDR1 MGHRA and CDR2 YSYEKL. V gave up 0 bases and J gave up 1 base; unmatched junction bases: 5. This CDR3 has 16 residues. CDR3 sequence: CASSQDLTSGSYEQYF. The CDR3 DNA reads as TGCGCCAGCAGCCAAGATTTAACTAGCGGTTCCTACGAGCAGTACTTC.

In this sample, this clonotype turned up a few times. The chain uses TRBV12-3 or TRBV12-4 and TRBJ2-7; 7 bases are shared with TRBD1. This CDR3 has 15 amino acids. V shed 6 bases, J shed 1 base, and the junction held 9 bases outside the gene matches. CDR3 nucleotides: TGTGCCAGCAGCTCCGGGACAGTATTTTCCTACGAGCAGTACTTC. The encoded protein is CASSSGTVFSYEQYF.

This clonotype has ten or more counts. The CDR3 loop reads CSASWQANTGELFF. CDR3 in DNA: TGCAGTGCTAGTTGGCAGGCGAACACCGGGGAGCTGTTTTTT. The rearrangement joins TRBV20-1 to TRBJ2-2; no definite D call. This CDR3 region has 14 residues. V lost 3 bases, J lost 0 bases, and 8 bases lay in between. Germline V gives CDR1 DFQATT, CDR2 SNEGSKA (reference sequence).

In this sample, this clonotype turned up a few times. The V gene is TRBV6-4, the J gene TRBJ2-3; D perhaps matches TRBD2 (5 bases). V lost 2 bases to trimming and J lost 1 base, with 10 bases between them. Germline V lookup: CDR1 MRHNA, CDR2 SNTAGT. This CDR3 has 15 amino acids. The CDR3 nucleotides are TGTGCCAGCAGTGACAAGGTGGGAGGCACAGATACGCAGTATTTT. Its translation: CASSDKVGGTDTQYF.

This clonotype was detected many times. The rearrangement links TRBV12-3 or TRBV12-4 to TRBJ1-5; D unresolved. Trimming removed 7 bases from V and 0 bases from J, with 7 bases in between. This CDR3 comprises 13 residues. Here the CDR3 DNA reads TGTGCCAGCACTCAGGATAGCAATCAGCCCCAGCATTTT. Amino acids: CASTQDSNQPQHF.

Concerning this clonotype itself: A read error may produce the germline difference seen at one junction end. The chain combines TRBV5-1 with TRBJ2-1; D unresolved. CDR1 and CDR2 from the germline V gene are SGHRS and YFSETQ. The CDR3 length is 12 residues. The CDR3 sequence: CASSLAYNEQFF. For the CDR3, the DNA is TGCGCCAGCAGCTTGGCCTATAATGAGCAGTTCTTC.

The chain combines TRBV11-2 with TRBJ1-6; unclear D gene. The CDR3 contains 18 residues. Trimming shortened V by 6 bases and J by 0 bases, and 18 bases separated the two germline ends. Germline V lookup: CDR1 SGHAT, CDR2 FQNNGV. The CDR3 protein is CASSLVVRGSSYNSPLHF. CDR3 coding DNA: TGTGCCAGCAGTCTCGTCGTCCGGGGAAGCTCCTATAATTCACCCCTCCACTTT.

This clonotype was recorded many times. This chain links TRBV5-1 with TRBJ2-5; TRBD1 aligns across 7 bases. The germline V gene encodes CDR1 SGHRS and CDR2 YFSETQ. This CDR3 spans 11 amino acids. The J segment lost 5 bases and the V segment lost 8 bases, leaving 3 bases of the junction unmatched. In nucleotides, the CDR3 is TGCGCCAGTCGACAGGGTGAGACCCAGTACTTC. This codes for CASRQGETQYF.

There are many counts of this clonotype. The rearrangement uses TRBV5-1 and TRBJ1-1, with D maybe TRBD1 (5 bases). Trimming pared 0 bases from V and 0 bases from J, leaving 9 bases between. Germline CDR1 and CDR2: SGHRS and YFSETQ. The CDR3 extends over 15 amino acids. In DNA form, the CDR3 reads TGCGCCAGCAGCTTGGTTGGGGCCATGAACACTGAAGCTTTCTTT. Its translation: CASSLVGAMNTEAFF.

There are many counts of this clonotype. The V and J genes are TRBV12-3 or TRBV12-4 and TRBJ1-2; no clear D. The CDR3 runs to 13 residues. V shed 6 bases and J shed 4 bases, with 12 bases lying between them. The CDR3 reads CASRSGESYGYTF. CDR3 sequence (DNA): TGTGCCAGCAGATCGGGAGAAAGCTATGGCTACACCTTC.

This clonotype was detected only a few times. The chain uses TRBV7-9 and TRBJ2-1; 8 bases agree with TRBD2. The CDR3 is 15 amino acids. Trimming took 5 bases from V and 0 from J; bases not matched to a gene: 3. The germline gives CDR1 SEHNR, CDR2 FQNEAQ (reference sequence). The CDR3 coding sequence is TGTGCCAGCAGCCGTGGGACTAGCTCCTACAATGAGCAGTTCTTC. Its protein product is CASSRGTSSYNEQFF. The entire variable domain, with the rest obtained from reference TRBV7-9 and TRBJ2-1, is as follows: DTGVSQNPRHKITKRGQNVTFRCDPISEHNRLYWYRQTLGQGPEFLTYFQNEAQLEKSRLLSDRFSAERPKGSFSTLEIQRTEQGDSAMYLCASSRGTSSYNEQFFGPGTRLTVL.

This clonotype was seen repeatedly, ten times or more. For the CDR3, the DNA is TGCGCCAGCAGCCCGCTCAGGGGTACCTACGAGCAGTACTTC. Its translation: CASSPLRGTYEQYF. V is TRBV5-1 and J is TRBJ2-7, with D perhaps matching TRBD1 (6 bases). Trimming took 4 bases from V and 2 from J, leaving 13 bases between them. Germline V CDR1 and CDR2: SGHRS, YFSETQ. The CDR3 length is 14 residues.